The 23 T cell receptor beta chains below were found in one sample sequenced in a study of Tregs in tolerant kidney transplant recipients. Mixed chimerism was transient after nonmyeloablative marrow transplants from related graft donors. Method: immunoSEQ multiplex PCR; TCRdb's copy keeps in-frame clones and lacks some. The repertoire table contains 15,000 or so clones. The sample consisted of CD8+ T cells from blood (PBMCs), taken 6 months after the transplant. These receptors originate from a human patient who received a combined kidney and bone marrow transplant. Some of the T cells might come from the graft donor.

To note about this clone: The DNA ends 3 residues before the CDR3 does, and the rest of the CDR3 is filled in from the germline J gene. This chain joins TRBV5-6 and TRBJ2-1, with D hard to call. V lost 2 bases and J 7 bases, leaving 7 bases between the germline ends. Germline CDR1 reads SGHDT; CDR2 reads YYEEEE. The CDR3 has 12 amino acids. The CDR3 loop is CASSFRVNEQFF. The part of the CDR3 DNA that was read is TGTGCCAGCAGCTTTAGGGTGAATGAG.

Notes on this clone: The CDR3 end lies 3 residues beyond the end of the read and is filled in from the germline J gene. This sequence joins TRBV29-1 and TRBJ1-2; unclear D gene. CDR1 is SQVTM and CDR2 is ANQGSEA in the germline V gene. This CDR3 has 13 amino acids. The ends were cut back, 2 bases at V and 3 bases at J, with 10 bases in the middle. This CDR3 reads CSVEIKGHYGYTF. The covered CDR3 bases are TGCAGCGTTGAAATTAAGGGTCACTATGGC.

A note on this clone: The sequenced fragment ends 3 residues before the CDR3 boundary, so the rest is inferred from the germline J gene. The genes are TRBV28 and TRBJ2-1; tentative D call: TRBD2 (5 bases). This CDR3 spans 13 amino acids. The V gene lost 3 bases and the J gene lost 8 bases, with 11 bases spanning the gap. Germline V gene data show CDR1 as MDHEN and CDR2 as SYDVKM. CDR3 DNA (partial): TGTGCCAGCAGTTTGCGGATTAGCGATGAG. Translation gives CASSLRISDE. The CDR3, in full, reads CASSLRISDEQFF.

A word on this clone: The read ends 3 residues before the CDR3 terminus; that terminus is restored from the germline J gene. This chain links TRBV5-1 with TRBJ1-1; the match to TRBD1 covers 7 bases. Germline lookup yields CDR1 SGHRS and CDR2 YFSETQ. This CDR3 has 12 residues. V lost 4 bases, J lost 6 bases, and 3 bases stayed unmatched. The CDR3 protein is CASSPQGAEAFF. The CDR3 DNA, read in part, is TGCGCCAGCAGCCCGCAGGGGGCTGAA.

As regards this clone: The CDR3 end lies 3 residues beyond the end of the read and is filled in from the germline J gene. The chain uses TRBV27 and TRBJ1-4; D is unresolved. V lost 3 bases, J lost 7 bases, and 3 bases lay in between. The CDR3 is 11 residues long. From germline, CDR1 is MNHEY and CDR2 SMNVEV (reference sequence). CDR3 sequence reads: CASSFSEKLFF. Incomplete CDR3 DNA: TGTGCCAGCAGTTTCAGTGAAAAA.

Points on this clone: The read ends 3 residues early relative to the CDR3; the germline J gene fills the gap. This rearrangement joins TRBV5-6 to TRBJ2-7; maybe TRBD1 (6 bases). The germline V gene has CDR1 SGHDT and CDR2 YYEEEE. The CDR3 is made up of 14 amino acids. V was clipped by 3 bases and J by 3 bases, with 13 bases between them. CDR3 loop: CASSSAGVSYEQYF. The covered CDR3 bases are TGTGCCAGCAGCTCGGCAGGGGTGAGCTACGAG.

Note on this clone: Read sequence stops 3 residues before the CDR3 end, and the germline J gene provides the missing end. This chain connects TRBV7-2 to TRBJ2-1; D is unresolved. Germline CDR1 is SGHTA and CDR2 is FQGNSA. Trimming pared 3 bases from V and 5 bases from J, leaving 8 bases between. The CDR3 is made up of 13 amino acids. The chain's CDR3 is CASSFAANNEQFF. CDR3 DNA (partial): TGTGCCAGCAGCTTCGCGGCGAACAATGAG.

Concerning this clone itself: The read stops 3 residues short of the end of the CDR3; the missing end is completed from the germline J gene. The genes are TRBV2 and TRBJ1-2, with 9 bases identical to TRBD1. V lost 7 bases to trimming and J lost 3 bases; unmatched junction nucleotides: 6. The CDR3 spans 14 residues. Germline V gene lookup returns CDR1 SNHLY and CDR2 FYNNEI. The DNA read from the CDR3 is TGTGCCAGCACCCCCGGACAGGGGTACTATGGC. Translated, it gives CASTPGQGYYG. The complete CDR3 sequence is CASTPGQGYYGYTF.

Worth noting for this clone: With the read ending 3 residues before the CDR3 end, the germline J gene is used to fill in that end. The V gene is TRBV11-2, the J gene TRBJ2-2; D is perhaps TRBD1 (5 bases). The CDR3 has 15 residues. V shed 5 bases and J shed 2 bases, with 12 bases lying between them. Germline CDR1 and CDR2: SGHAT and FQNNGV. Partial CDR3 DNA: TGTGCCAGCAGCCTCTGGGGCCTAAACACCGGGGAG. Its translation: CASSLWGLNTGE. The complete CDR3 protein is CASSLWGLNTGELFF.

Concerning this clone itself: The read comes to an end 3 residues before the CDR3 does, leaving the germline J gene to fill in the end. This chain links TRBV19 with TRBJ2-3; 11 nucleotides agree with TRBD2. Unmatched junction bases numbered 1, after V lost 7 bases and J lost 1 base. The CDR3 totals 14 residues. Germline-derived CDR1 and CDR2 are LNHDA and SQIVND (reference sequence). The CDR3 here is CASTGLAGTDTQYF. The covered CDR3 bases are TGTGCCAGTACGGGACTAGCGGGCACAGATACG.

A remark on this clone: The CDR3 is cut off 3 residues early in the read; its end comes from the germline J gene. The chain is built from TRBV27 and TRBJ2-2, with 8 bases identical to TRBD2. This CDR3 is built from 20 residues. The germline V gene has CDR1 MNHEY and CDR2 SMNVEV (reference sequence). V shed 1 base, J shed 0 bases, and the junction held 13 bases outside the gene matches. The sequenced CDR3 bases are TGTGCCAGCAGTTTATTGGTCGGTCGGGGGGGGTCCGCGAACACCGGGGAG. Translated: CASSLLVGRGGSANTGE. The full CDR3 sequence reads CASSLLVGRGGSANTGELFF.

A note on this clone: The CDR3 goes on 3 residues after the read ends, and that part is filled in from the germline J gene. This chain uses TRBV2 with TRBJ2-5; TRBD1 aligns across 7 bases. There are 14 residues in the CDR3. Trimming removed 9 bases from V and 2 bases from J; junction bases left unmatched: 9. Per germline, CDR1 SNHLY and CDR2 FYNNEI. CDR3 DNA, as far as it was read: TGTGCCAGTCTTCCTATGACAGGGCAAGAGACC. Translating gives CASLPMTGQET. The whole CDR3 region reads CASLPMTGQETQYF.

As to this clone: The read gets to within 3 residues of the CDR3 end, and the germline J gene fills in the rest. The chain employs TRBV7-2 and TRBJ1-4; D call uncertain. The germline gives CDR1 SGHTA, CDR2 FQGNSA. The CDR3 runs to 13 residues. The sequenced part of the CDR3 DNA is TGTGCCAGCAGCTTAGGTACAACGGGGAAA. Protein: CASSLGTTGK. The CDR3 in full is CASSLGTTGKLFF.

Turning to this clone: The CDR3 extends 3 residues past the end of the read, so its final part is completed from the germline J gene. The chain joins TRBV7-9 to TRBJ1-3; no reliable D call. V shed 7 bases and J shed 4 bases, with 5 bases lying between them. The CDR3 loop spans 11 amino acids. Looked up from germline, CDR1 is SEHNR and CDR2 is FQNEAQ (reference sequence). The covered CDR3 bases are TGTGCCAGCATCAGGGGAAACACC. Translating gives CASIRGNT. In full, the CDR3 reads CASIRGNTIYF.

To note about this clone: Read sequence stops 3 residues before the CDR3 end, and the germline J gene provides the missing end. V gene TRBV29-1 combines with J gene TRBJ1-1; tentatively, D is TRBD1 (5 bases). V was clipped by 5 bases and J by 4 bases, with 20 bases between them. This CDR3 has 15 amino acids. The germline V gene has CDR1 SQVTM and CDR2 ANQGSEA. Incomplete CDR3 DNA: TGCAGCGTTACCGGTGGGGCAGGTTGGGGCACTGAA. This sequence encodes CSVTGGAGWGTE. The whole CDR3 is CSVTGGAGWGTEAFF. Based on the CDR3 plus reference TRBV29-1 and TRBJ1-1, the full variable domain is SAVISQKPSRDICQRGTSLTIQCQVDSQVTMMFWYRQQPGQSLTLIATANQGSEATYESGFVIDKFPISRPNLTFSTLTVSNMSPEDSSIYLCSVTGGAGWGTEAFFGQGTRLTVV.

Note on this clone: The read halts 3 residues ahead of the CDR3 end, with the missing end drawn from the germline J gene. The chain recombines TRBV11-2 with TRBJ1-5; D gene ambiguous. The V and J ends lost 4 bases and 0 bases respectively, with 4 bases between them. Germline CDR1 reads SGHAT; CDR2 reads FQNNGV. This CDR3 comprises 13 residues. The CDR3 is CASSSYSNQPQHF. The sequenced CDR3 bases are TGTGCCAGCAGCTCGTATAGCAATCAGCCC.

CDR3 bases read: TGCAGCGTCGGGCTGGACAGTGTAAATGAAAAG. Residues: CSVGLDSVNEK. The entire CDR3 sequence reads CSVGLDSVNEKLFF. J is TRBJ2-2 and V is TRBV29-1; D is perhaps TRBD1 (6 bases). The observed sequence ends 3 residues before the CDR3 terminus, with the missing tail filled in from the germline J gene. The CDR3 is made up of 14 amino acids. CDR1 and CDR2 (germline): SQVTM, ANQGSEA.

A word on this clone: The CDR3 is cut off 3 residues early in the read; its end comes from the germline J gene. This chain connects TRBV10-1 to TRBJ2-1, with D maybe TRBD1 (6 bases). Germline values: CDR1 WNHNN, CDR2 SYGVQD (reference sequence). The CDR3 is 14 amino acids. The V gene lost 3 bases and the J gene lost 4 bases, with 10 bases spanning the gap. CDR3 in amino acids: CASSDYREYNEQFF. CDR3 DNA (partial): TGCGCCAGCAGTGATTACAGGGAATACAATGAG.

Note on this clone: The read finishes 3 residues shy of the CDR3 end, and the germline J gene is used to complete it. The chain uses TRBV2 and TRBJ1-2, with D possibly being TRBD1 (5 bases). The CDR3 runs 15 residues. Germline V gene sequence: CDR1 SNHLY, CDR2 FYNNEI. CDR3: CASRAGTSSYNDYTF. The DNA read from the CDR3 is TGTGCCAGCAGGGCCGGGACTAGCTCCTACAATGAC.

For this clone: The CDR3 end falls 3 residues outside the read, so it is completed with the germline J gene. The V call is TRBV7-9, the J call TRBJ2-7; 10 bases align to TRBD1. J gave up 1 base and V 6 bases, and 6 bases lay outside the gene matches. Germline values: CDR1 SEHNR, CDR2 FQNEAQ (reference sequence). The CDR3 loop spans 15 amino acids. CDR3 in amino acids: CASRDGQGDSYEQYF. The DNA read from the CDR3 is TGTGCCAGCAGGGACGGACAGGGGGATTCCTACGAG.

Points on this clone: The read finishes 3 residues shy of the CDR3 end, and the germline J gene is used to complete it. J is TRBJ2-1 and V is TRBV7-9, with D possibly TRBD2 on 6 matching bases. The germline V gene encodes CDR1 SEHNR and CDR2 FQNEAQ (reference sequence). V was cut by 0 bases and J by 4 bases, with 10 bases left in between. This CDR3 comprises 15 residues. Partial CDR3 DNA: TGTGCCAGCAGCTTAGCTGTGGGGACTTACAATGAG. Protein product: CASSLAVGTYNE. From start to end, the CDR3 is CASSLAVGTYNEQFF.

Comments on this clone: The CDR3 end falls 3 residues outside the read, so it is completed with the germline J gene. The rearrangement joins TRBV5-4 to TRBJ2-2; 11 bases fit TRBD1. The germline V gene encodes CDR1 SGHNT and CDR2 YYREEE (reference sequence). Unmatched junction bases numbered 6, after V lost 4 bases and J lost 4 bases. The CDR3 totals 16 residues. The CDR3 bases that were read are TGTGCCAGCAGCACCGGACAGGGGGCGGCCACCGGGGAG. Translated: CASSTGQGAATGE. The full CDR3 is CASSTGQGAATGELFF.

This chain's CDR3 is CASSEDRTSSGNTIYF. CDR3 DNA, as far as it was read: TGTGCCAGCAGTGAAGATCGAACATCGTCTGGAAACACC. This sequence joins TRBV2 and TRBJ1-3; no clear D gene. The read terminates 3 residues ahead of where the CDR3 ends, so the germline J gene completes it. The germline gives CDR1 SNHLY, CDR2 FYNNEI. Trimming removed 1 base from V and 1 base from J, with 11 bases in between. The CDR3 spans 16 residues.